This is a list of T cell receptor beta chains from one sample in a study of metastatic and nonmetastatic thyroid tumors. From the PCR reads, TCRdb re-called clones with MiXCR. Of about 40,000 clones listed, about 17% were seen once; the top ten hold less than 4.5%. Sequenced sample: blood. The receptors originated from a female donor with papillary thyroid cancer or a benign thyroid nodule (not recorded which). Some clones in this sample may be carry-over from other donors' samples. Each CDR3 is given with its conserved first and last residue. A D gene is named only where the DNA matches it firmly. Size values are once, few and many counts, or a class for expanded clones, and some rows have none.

DNA: TGTGCCAGACATCGTCAGGGAAACACCGGGGAGCTGTTTTTT
CDR3: CARHRQGNTGELFF
V: TRBV2
D: NA
size: NA
J: TRBJ2-2

DNA: TGCAGTGCTAGAGATCCCGTTACCCGTGGCAATCAGCCCCAGCATTTT
CDR3: CSARDPVTRGNQPQHF
V: TRBV20-1
D: NA
size: many
J: TRBJ1-5

DNA: TGCGCCAGCAGCCCATCAAGCGGGAGGGCCTACAATGAGCAGTTCTTC
CDR3: CASSPSSGRAYNEQFF
V: TRBV4-1
D: TRBD2
size: NA
J: TRBJ2-1

DNA: TGTGCCAGCATAGTGCAGGGCCAAGAGACCCAGTACTTC
CDR3: CASIVQGQETQYF
V: TRBV6-2/TRBV6-3
D: NA
size: many
J: TRBJ2-5

DNA: TGTGCCAGCAGCCCGGGGTCCAGCTTATATAACTATGGCTACACCTTC
CDR3: CASSPGSSLYNYGYTF
V: TRBV5-5
D: NA
size: many
J: TRBJ1-2

DNA: TGTGCCAGCAGCGGGACGCTAGCCAAAAACATTCAGTACTTC
CDR3: CASSGTLAKNIQYF
V: TRBV7-9
D: NA
size: many
J: TRBJ2-4

DNA: TGTGCCAGCAGTGAAAGGGAAACCGGGGAGCTGTTTTTT
CDR3: CASSERETGELFF
V: TRBV2
D: NA
size: many
J: TRBJ2-2

DNA: TGTGCCAGCAGCGTAGATACGGGCCCGTCCTACGAGCAGTACTTC
CDR3: CASSVDTGPSYEQYF
V: TRBV9
D: NA
size: many
J: TRBJ2-7

DNA: TGTGCCAGCAGCCCCGGGATCAGTCCTGAAGCTTTCTTT
CDR3: CASSPGISPEAFF
V: TRBV6-1
D: NA
size: few
J: TRBJ1-1

DNA: TGTGCTAGTGGTTTGAATAGCGGGGGGCGCTTGACCCAGTACTTC
CDR3: CASGLNSGGRLTQYF
V: TRBV12-5
D: TRBD2
size: many
J: TRBJ2-5

DNA: TGTGCCAGCACCGGGACAGGGAGTTACGAGCAGTACTTC
CDR3: CASTGTGSYEQYF
V: TRBV6-1
D: TRBD1
size: medium-sized
J: TRBJ2-7

DNA: TGTGCCAGCTTAGCGGCAGGGCCAACCTACGAGCAGTACTTC
CDR3: CASLAAGPTYEQYF
V: TRBV7-6
D: NA
size: NA
J: TRBJ2-7

DNA: TGTGCCAGCAGCTTAGGAGGTACTTATCAGCCCCAGCATTTT
CDR3: CASSLGGTYQPQHF
V: TRBV7-9
D: NA
size: NA
J: TRBJ1-5

DNA: TGTGCCAGCAACTCAGGGGACCACACCGGGGAGCTGTTTTTT
CDR3: CASNSGDHTGELFF
V: TRBV9
D: NA
size: few
J: TRBJ2-2

DNA: TGTGCCAGCAGCAGGGGGAATCAGCCCCAGCATTTT
CDR3: CASSRGNQPQHF
V: TRBV5-6
D: NA
size: many
J: TRBJ1-5

DNA: TGTGCCAGCAGTTCCCAAGGATACGAGCAGTACTTC
CDR3: CASSSQGYEQYF
V: TRBV12-3/TRBV12-4
D: NA
size: medium-sized
J: TRBJ2-7

DNA: TGTGCCATCAGTGTGGTAGCGGGGGACACAGATACGCAGTATTTT
CDR3: CAISVVAGDTDTQYF
V: TRBV10-3
D: TRBD2
size: many
J: TRBJ2-3

DNA: TGTGCCAGCTCCGGGGACAGTAACACTGAAGCTTTCTTT
CDR3: CASSGDSNTEAFF
V: TRBV18
D: TRBD1
size: NA
J: TRBJ1-1

DNA: TGTGCCAGCAAGTGGTGGGGACAGGGGAACACTGAAGCTTTCTTT
CDR3: CASKWWGQGNTEAFF
V: TRBV5-6
D: TRBD1
size: many
J: TRBJ1-1

DNA: TGCGCCAGCCGGGACAGCTTCAATCAGCCCCAGCATTTT
CDR3: CASRDSFNQPQHF
V: TRBV10-2
D: TRBD1
size: many
J: TRBJ1-5

DNA: TGTGCCAGCAGGGCCGAGGGAGGCCCTGCTAGCACAGATACGCAGTATTTT
CDR3: CASRAEGGPASTDTQYF
V: TRBV12-3/TRBV12-4
D: NA
size: NA
J: TRBJ2-3

DNA: TGTGCCAGCAGCTTAATGCCTCCGGACAGGGTCAAAGAGACCCAGTACTTC
CDR3: CASSLMPPDRVKETQYF
V: TRBV7-9
D: TRBD1
size: many
J: TRBJ2-5

DNA: TGTGCCAGCAGCTTGGAACGAGCCACATCCTACGAGCAGTACTTC
CDR3: CASSLERATSYEQYF
V: TRBV5-4
D: NA
size: many
J: TRBJ2-7

DNA: TGTGCCAGCAGCTTAGTAGACTACGAGCAGTACTTC
CDR3: CASSLVDYEQYF
V: TRBV7-9
D: NA
size: many
J: TRBJ2-7

DNA: TGTGCCAGCAGCCTTAACGGGAGGCAGGATACGCAGTATTTT
CDR3: CASSLNGRQDTQYF
V: TRBV3-1
D: TRBD2
size: many
J: TRBJ2-3

DNA: TGTGCCAGCAGTTTCGGACGGGTTTACAATGAGCAGTTCTTC
CDR3: CASSFGRVYNEQFF
V: TRBV27
D: NA
size: many
J: TRBJ2-1

DNA: TGTGCCAGCAGTTTAGGAGGGGGTGGAAACACCATATATTTT
CDR3: CASSLGGGGNTIYF
V: TRBV12-3/TRBV12-4
D: NA
size: NA
J: TRBJ1-3

DNA: TGTGCCAGCAGTGGGGGCGGAGGGGAGGCGGAGGAGACCCAGTACTTC
CDR3: CASSGGGGEAEETQYF
V: TRBV6-1
D: NA
size: few
J: TRBJ2-5

DNA: TGTGCCAGCAGTCGGGGCGGGAGGTCCTACAATGAGCAGTTCTTC
CDR3: CASSRGGRSYNEQFF
V: TRBV12-3/TRBV12-4
D: TRBD2
size: few
J: TRBJ2-1

DNA: TGCAGTGCTATTAACCGCCACGGGGGGCACGGTAGCAATCAGCCCCAGCATTTT
CDR3: CSAINRHGGHGSNQPQHF
V: TRBV20-1
D: NA
size: many
J: TRBJ1-5